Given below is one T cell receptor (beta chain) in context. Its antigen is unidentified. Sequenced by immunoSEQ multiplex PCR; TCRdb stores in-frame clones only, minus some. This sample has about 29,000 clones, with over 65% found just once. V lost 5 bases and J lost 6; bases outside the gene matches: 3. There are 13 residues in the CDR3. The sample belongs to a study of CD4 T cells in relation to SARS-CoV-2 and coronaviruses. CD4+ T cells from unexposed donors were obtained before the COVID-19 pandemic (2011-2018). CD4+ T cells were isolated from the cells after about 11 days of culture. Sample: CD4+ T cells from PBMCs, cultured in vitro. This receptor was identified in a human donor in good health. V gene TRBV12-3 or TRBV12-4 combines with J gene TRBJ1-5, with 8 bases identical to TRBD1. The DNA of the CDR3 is TGTGCCAGCAGTCGACAGGGGATTCAGCCCCAGCATTTT. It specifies CASSRQGIQPQHF.